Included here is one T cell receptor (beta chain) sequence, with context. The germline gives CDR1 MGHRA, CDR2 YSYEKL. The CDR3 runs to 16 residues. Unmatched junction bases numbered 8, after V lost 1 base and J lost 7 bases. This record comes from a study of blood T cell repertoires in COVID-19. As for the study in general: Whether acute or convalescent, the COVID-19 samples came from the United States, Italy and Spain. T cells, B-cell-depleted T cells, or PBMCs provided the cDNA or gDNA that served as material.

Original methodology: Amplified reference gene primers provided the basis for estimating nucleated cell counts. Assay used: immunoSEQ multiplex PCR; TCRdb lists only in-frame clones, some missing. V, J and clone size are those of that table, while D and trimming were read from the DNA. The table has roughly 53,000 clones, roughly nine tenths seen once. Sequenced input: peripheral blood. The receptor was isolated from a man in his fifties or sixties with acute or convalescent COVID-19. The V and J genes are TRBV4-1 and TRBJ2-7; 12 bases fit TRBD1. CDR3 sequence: CASSQARDRGLGEQYF. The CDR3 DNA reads TGCGCCAGCAGCCAAGCCCGGGACAGGGGGCTGGGGGAGCAGTACTTC.